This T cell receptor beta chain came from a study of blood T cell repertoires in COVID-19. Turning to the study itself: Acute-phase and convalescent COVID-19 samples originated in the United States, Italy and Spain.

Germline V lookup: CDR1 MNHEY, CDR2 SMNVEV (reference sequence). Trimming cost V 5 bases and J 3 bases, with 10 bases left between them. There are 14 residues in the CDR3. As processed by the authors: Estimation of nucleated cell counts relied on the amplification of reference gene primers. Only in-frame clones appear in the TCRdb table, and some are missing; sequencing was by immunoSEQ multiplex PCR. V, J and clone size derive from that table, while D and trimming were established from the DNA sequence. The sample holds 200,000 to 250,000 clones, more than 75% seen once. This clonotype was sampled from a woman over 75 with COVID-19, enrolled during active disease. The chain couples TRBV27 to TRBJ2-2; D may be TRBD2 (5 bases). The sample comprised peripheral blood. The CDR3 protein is CASSLTRYTGELFF. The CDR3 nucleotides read TGTGCCAGCAGTCTAACTAGGTACACCGGGGAGCTGTTTTTT.